Shown below are 4 T cell receptor beta chains from a single sample sequenced in a study of blood T cells in healthy people across ages. For the second PCR, which ran for about 7 to 12 cycles, a sample-barcoded 5' primer and a J-beta primer mix were used. TCRdb redid the calling of the 5' RACE reads with MiXCR, one entry per CDR3 protein. The data hold 1 million to 1.2 million distinct CDR3 sequences, with 35% to 40% observed a single time. Material for sequencing was blood. The receptors derive from a man aged 18 to 30 in good health.

This clonotype was counted ten times or more. The chain recombines TRBV7-8 with TRBJ1-6, with 10 bases that match TRBD1. Germline CDR1 SGHVS, CDR2 FQNEAQ. Germline trimming cut 5 bases from V and 7 bases from J; bases unmatched to any gene: 8. The CDR3 has 16 residues. CDR3 loop: CASSARDRGSNSPLHF. CDR3 nucleotides: TGTGCCAGCAGCGCCCGGGACAGGGGCTCGAATTCACCCCTCCACTTT.

This chain connects TRBV18 to TRBJ1-2; maybe TRBD1 (5 bases). The CDR3 totals 14 residues. Trimming took off 2 bases at V and 2 bases at J, with 9 bases between the two ends. Looked up from germline, CDR1 is KGHSH and CDR2 is LQKENI. Here the CDR3 DNA reads TGTGCCAGCTCACCAGGGAAGGGGAACTATGGCTACACCTTC. Its translation is CASSPGKGNYGYTF.

The J gene is TRBJ1-5, the V gene TRBV6-5; possibly TRBD1 for D (5 bases). The germline CDR1 and CDR2 sequences are MNHEY and SVGAGI. V lost 0 bases, J lost 6 bases, and 12 bases lay in between. The CDR3 contains 15 residues. CDR3 residues: CASSYSLGPGQPQHF. Written as DNA, the CDR3 is TGTGCCAGCAGTTACTCATTGGGGCCCGGTCAGCCCCAGCATTTT.

This clonotype was picked up a small number of times. The rearrangement joins TRBV7-9 to TRBJ1-2; D unresolved. The CDR3 has 12 amino acids. Deletions cut 1 base from V and 6 bases from J, with 6 bases between. Germline V lookup: CDR1 SEHNR, CDR2 FQNEAQ (reference sequence). The CDR3 bases are TGTGCCAGCAGCTTAGGATCCGATGGCTACACCTTC. Its protein is CASSLGSDGYTF. Complete variable domain (other parts from reference TRBV7-9 and TRBJ1-2): DTGVSQNPRHKITKRGQNVTFRCDPISEHNRLYWYRQTLGQGPEFLTYFQNEAQLEKSRLLSDRFSAERPKGSFSTLEIQRTEQGDSAMYLCASSLGSDGYTFGSGTRLTVV.